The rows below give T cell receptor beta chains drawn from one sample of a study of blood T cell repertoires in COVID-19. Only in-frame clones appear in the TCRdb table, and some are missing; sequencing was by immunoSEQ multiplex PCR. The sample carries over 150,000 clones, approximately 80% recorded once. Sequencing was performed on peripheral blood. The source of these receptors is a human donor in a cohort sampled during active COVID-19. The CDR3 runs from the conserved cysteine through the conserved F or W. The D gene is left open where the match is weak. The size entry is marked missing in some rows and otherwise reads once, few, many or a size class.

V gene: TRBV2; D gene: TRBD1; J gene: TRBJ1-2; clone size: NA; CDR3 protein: CAIPRGQGNYGYTF; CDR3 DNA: TGTGCCATCCCCCGGGGACAGGGAAACTATGGCTACACCTTC
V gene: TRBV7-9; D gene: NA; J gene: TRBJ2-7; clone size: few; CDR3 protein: CASSSDSKDAYF; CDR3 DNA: TGTGCCAGCAGCTCGGACAGTAAGGATGCGTACTTC
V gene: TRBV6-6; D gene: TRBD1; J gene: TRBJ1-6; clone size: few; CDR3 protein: CASRGQGYNSPLHF; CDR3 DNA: TGTGCCAGCAGGGGACAGGGCTATAATTCACCCCTCCACTTT
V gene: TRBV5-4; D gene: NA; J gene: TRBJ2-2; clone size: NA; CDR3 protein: CASSFTGPTGELFF; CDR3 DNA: TGTGCCAGCAGCTTTACAGGGCCCACCGGGGAGCTGTTTTTT
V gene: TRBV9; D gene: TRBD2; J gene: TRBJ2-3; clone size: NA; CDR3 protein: CASSGAGTRGGTQYF; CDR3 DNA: TGTGCCAGCAGCGGAGCCGGGACTAGAGGTGGGACGCAGTATTTT
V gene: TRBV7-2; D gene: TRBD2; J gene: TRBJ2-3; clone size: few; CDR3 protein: CASSLEGRGAQYF; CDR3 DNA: TGTGCCAGCAGCTTAGAGGGGCGGGGGGCCCAGTATTTT
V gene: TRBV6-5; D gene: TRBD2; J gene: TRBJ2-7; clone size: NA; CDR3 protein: CASSRMSGGAGEQYF; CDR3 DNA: TGTGCCAGCAGTCGGATGAGCGGGGGGGCAGGGGAGCAGTACTTC
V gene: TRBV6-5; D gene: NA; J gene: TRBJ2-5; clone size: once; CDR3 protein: CASSPRSSGETQYF; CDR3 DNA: TGTGCCAGCAGTCCCCGGTCTTCGGGAGAGACCCAGTACTTC
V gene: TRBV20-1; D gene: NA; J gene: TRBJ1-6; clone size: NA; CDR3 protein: CSAARQDALHF; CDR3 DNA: TGCAGTGCAGCAAGACAGGACGCCCTCCACTTT
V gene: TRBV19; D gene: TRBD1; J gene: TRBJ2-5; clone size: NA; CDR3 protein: CASSIGTGEEETQYF; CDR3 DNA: TGTGCCAGTAGTATCGGGACAGGGGAAGAAGAGACCCAGTACTTC
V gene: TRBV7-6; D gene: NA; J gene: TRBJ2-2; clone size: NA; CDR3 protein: CASSLVTRTGGELFF; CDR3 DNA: TGTGCCAGCAGCTTAGTTACTAGGACGGGCGGGGAGCTGTTTTTT
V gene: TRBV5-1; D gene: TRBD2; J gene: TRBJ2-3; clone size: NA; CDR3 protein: CASSLEAGGYTDTQYF; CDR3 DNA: TGCGCCAGCAGCTTGGAGGCGGGGGGTTACACAGATACGCAGTATTTT
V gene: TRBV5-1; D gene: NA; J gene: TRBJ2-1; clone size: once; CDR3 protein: CASSQAAPGLYNEQFF; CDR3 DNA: TGCGCCAGCAGCCAGGCCGCTCCGGGACTTTACAATGAGCAGTTCTTC
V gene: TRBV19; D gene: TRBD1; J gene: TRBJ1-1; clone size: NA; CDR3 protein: CASSLGTGEPFF; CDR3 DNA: TGTGCCAGTAGTTTGGGGACAGGGGAACCTTTCTTT
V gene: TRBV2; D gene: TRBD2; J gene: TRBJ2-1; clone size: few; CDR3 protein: CASSARTSDEQFF; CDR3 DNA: TGTGCCAGCAGTGCCCGGACTAGCGATGAGCAGTTCTTC
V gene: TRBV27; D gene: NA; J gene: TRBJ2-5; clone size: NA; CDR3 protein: CASSTDSRSQETQYF; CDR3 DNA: TGTGCCAGCAGCACAGACAGCCGATCACAAGAGACCCAGTACTTC
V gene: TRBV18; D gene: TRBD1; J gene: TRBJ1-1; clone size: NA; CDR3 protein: CASSPPNTGVGTEAFF; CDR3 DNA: TGTGCCAGCTCCCCACCCAACACAGGGGTAGGGACTGAAGCTTTCTTT
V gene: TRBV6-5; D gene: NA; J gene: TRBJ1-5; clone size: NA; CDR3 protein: CASSYSGVQPQHF; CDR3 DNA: TGTGCCAGCAGTTATTCGGGAGTTCAGCCCCAGCATTTT
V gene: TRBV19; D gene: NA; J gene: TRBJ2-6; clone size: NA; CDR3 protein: CASSPLLITSTGANVLTF; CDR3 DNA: TGTGCCAGTAGCCCTCTCCTCATCACTAGCACCGGGGCCAACGTCCTGACTTTC
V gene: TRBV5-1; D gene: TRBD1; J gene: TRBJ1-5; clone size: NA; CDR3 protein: CASSLGTGVNQPQHF; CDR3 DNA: TGCGCCAGCAGCTTGGGGACAGGGGTCAATCAGCCCCAGCATTTT
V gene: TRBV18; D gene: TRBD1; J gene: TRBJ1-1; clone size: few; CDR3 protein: CASSRTGSTEAFF; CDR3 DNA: TGTGCCAGCTCACGGACAGGCAGCACTGAAGCTTTCTTT
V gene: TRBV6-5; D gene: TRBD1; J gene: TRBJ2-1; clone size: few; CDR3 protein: CASSYRPGTAYNEQFF; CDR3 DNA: TGTGCCAGCAGTTACCGCCCCGGGACAGCCTACAATGAGCAGTTCTTC
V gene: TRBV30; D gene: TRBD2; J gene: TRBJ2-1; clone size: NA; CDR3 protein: CAWSIQRGGLRNEQFF; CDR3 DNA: TGTGCCTGGAGTATCCAACGGGGGGGCCTCAGGAATGAGCAGTTCTTC
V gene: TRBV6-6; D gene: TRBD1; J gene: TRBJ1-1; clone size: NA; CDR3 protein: CASVTGTGGMNTEAFF; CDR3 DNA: TGTGCCAGCGTCACCGGGACAGGGGGCATGAACACTGAAGCTTTCTTT
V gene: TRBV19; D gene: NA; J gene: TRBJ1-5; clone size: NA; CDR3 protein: CASSIGGQRFKNQPQHF; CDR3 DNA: TGTGCCAGTAGTATAGGAGGACAGCGCTTCAAGAATCAGCCCCAGCATTTT
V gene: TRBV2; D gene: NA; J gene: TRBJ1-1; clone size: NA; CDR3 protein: CASSYGGQIEAFF; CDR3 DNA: TGTGCCAGCAGTTACGGGGGGCAGATTGAAGCTTTCTTT
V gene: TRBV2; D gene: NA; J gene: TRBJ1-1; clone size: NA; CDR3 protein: CASTYRVGTEAFF; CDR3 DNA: TGTGCCAGTACCTACAGGGTGGGCACTGAAGCTTTCTTT
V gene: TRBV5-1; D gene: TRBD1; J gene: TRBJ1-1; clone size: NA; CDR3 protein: CASSLGAGRGQLNTEAFF; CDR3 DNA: TGCGCCAGCAGCTTGGGGGCGGGCAGGGGGCAATTGAACACTGAAGCTTTCTTT
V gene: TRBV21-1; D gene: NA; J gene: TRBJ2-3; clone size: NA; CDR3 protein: CAPRLGLAGGSTDTQYF; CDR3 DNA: TGTGCCCCGAGATTGGGCCTAGCGGGGGGGAGCACAGATACGCAGTATTTT
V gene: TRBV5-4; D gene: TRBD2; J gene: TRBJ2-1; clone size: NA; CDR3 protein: CASSQTGGESYNEQFF; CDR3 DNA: TGTGCCAGCAGCCAGACGGGAGGGGAGTCCTACAATGAGCAGTTCTTC
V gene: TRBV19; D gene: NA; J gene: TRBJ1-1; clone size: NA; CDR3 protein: CATSDSMNTEAFF; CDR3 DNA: TGTGCCACTTCGGACAGCATGAACACTGAAGCTTTCTTT
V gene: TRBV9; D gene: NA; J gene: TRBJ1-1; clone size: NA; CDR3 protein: CASSVDLGGGTEAFF; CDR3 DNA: TGTGCCAGCAGCGTAGATTTAGGGGGTGGCACTGAAGCTTTCTTT
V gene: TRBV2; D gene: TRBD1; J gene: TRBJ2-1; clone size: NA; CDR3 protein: CASSEGTGGWNEQFF; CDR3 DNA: TGTGCCAGCAGTGAAGGGACAGGGGGCTGGAATGAGCAGTTCTTC
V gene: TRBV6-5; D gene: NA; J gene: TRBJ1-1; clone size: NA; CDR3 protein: CASTKRDRNTEAFF; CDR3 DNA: TGTGCCAGCACCAAGAGAGATAGGAACACTGAAGCTTTCTTT
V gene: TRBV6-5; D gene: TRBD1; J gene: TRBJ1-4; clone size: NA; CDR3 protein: CASSPIQGALGKLFF; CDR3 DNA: TGTGCCAGCAGTCCAATACAGGGGGCGTTGGGAAAACTGTTTTTT
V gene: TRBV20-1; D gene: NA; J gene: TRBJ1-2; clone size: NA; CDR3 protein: CSASGRSGGYTF; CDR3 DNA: TGCAGTGCTAGTGGCCGTTCGGGTGGCTACACCTTC
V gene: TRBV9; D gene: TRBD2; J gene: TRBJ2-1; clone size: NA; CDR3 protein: CASSVVGSGGNPYNEQFF; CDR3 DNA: TGTGCCAGCAGCGTAGTTGGTAGCGGGGGGAACCCCTACAATGAGCAGTTCTTC
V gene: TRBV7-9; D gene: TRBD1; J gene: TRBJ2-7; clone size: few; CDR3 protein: CASSLNRGPLYEQYF; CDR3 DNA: TGTGCCAGCAGCTTGAACAGGGGGCCCCTCTACGAGCAGTACTTC
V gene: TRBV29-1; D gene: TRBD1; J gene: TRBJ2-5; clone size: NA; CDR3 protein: CSVFGDREGETQYF; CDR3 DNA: TGCAGCGTCTTTGGGGACAGGGAGGGGGAGACCCAGTACTTC
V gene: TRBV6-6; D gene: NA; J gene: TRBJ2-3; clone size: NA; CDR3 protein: CASSPRGGVITDTQYF; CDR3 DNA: TGTGCCAGCAGCCCCAGAGGGGGGGTGATCACAGATACGCAGTATTTT